The 14 T cell receptor beta chains presented below share a single source sample, sequenced in a study of tumor-infiltrating lymphocytes in primary liver carcinoma. Constant-region priming of approximately 500 ng total RNA yielded TCR beta cDNA. Researchers made the TCR beta libraries by running three nested multiplex PCR rounds with slightly modified ARM-PCR. The two initial PCR rounds, around 11 cycles each, used TRBV1-TRBV30 forward and C-beta reverse primers. TCRdb ran MiXCR on the multiplex PCR reads and lists one entry per CDR3 protein. Here the sample spans a few hundred thousand distinct CDR3 sequences, approximately 54% being singletons. It was unsorted whole blood that yielded blood RNA, and germline DNA was also extracted. Material for sequencing was peripheral blood. The receptors originated from a woman younger than 45 with primary liver carcinoma and hepatitis B virus infection.

This clonotype was recorded once. The rearrangement joins TRBV4-1 to TRBJ1-2; D gene unclear. This CDR3 has 13 residues. V was pared by 10 bases and J by 5 bases, with 17 bases between. Germline V gene sequence: CDR1 MGHRA, CDR2 YSYEKL. The CDR3 DNA reads as TGCGCCACGCGGGCCTCTTCTGAGTATGGCTACACCTTC. Residues: CATRASSEYGYTF.

This clonotype showed up many times. The chain employs TRBV29-1 and TRBJ2-3; D is unclear. Germline V gene data show CDR1 as SQVTM and CDR2 as ANQGSEA. The CDR3 loop spans 12 amino acids. V gave up 7 bases and J gave up 1 base, with 9 bases separating them. This chain's CDR3 is CSARWGTDTQYF. The CDR3 DNA is TGCAGCGCTCGGTGGGGCACAGATACGCAGTATTTT.

This clonotype was observed at least ten times. This chain joins TRBV7-9 and TRBJ2-3, with a tentative D call TRBD2 (6 bases). The V and J ends lost 4 bases and 2 bases respectively, with 13 bases between them. Per germline, CDR1 SEHNR and CDR2 FQNEAQ (reference sequence). The CDR3 has 15 amino acids. For the CDR3, the DNA is TGTGCCAGCAGCTCTGGCCGGGACTCCACAGATACGCAGTATTTT. Translated: CASSSGRDSTDTQYF.

Notes on this clonotype: This may stem from a read error, because a much larger clone lies one nucleotide away. The chain links TRBV6-2 or TRBV6-3 to TRBJ1-5; TRBD1 agrees at 7 bases. The CDR3 has 16 residues. CDR1 and CDR2 (germline): MNHEY, SVGEGT. CDR3 region: CASRAQGYLSTQPQHF. The CDR3 bases are TGTGCCAGCAGGGCACAGGGGTATCTTAGCACTCAGCCCCAGCATTTT.

V usage is TRBV5-4 and J usage is TRBJ2-6; no definite D call. CDR1 and CDR2 (germline): SGHNT, YYREEE (reference sequence). V gave up 2 bases and J gave up 3 bases, with 12 bases separating them. The CDR3 contains 16 residues. CDR3 DNA sequence: TGTGCCAGCAGCTTTGGGCTGTTGGATGGGGCCAACGTCCTGACTTTC. Translating gives CASSFGLLDGANVLTF.

With regard to this clonotype: Relative to the germline gene, one junction end is altered; a read error may explain this. In nucleotides, the CDR3 is TGTGCCAGCAGCTTAGCCGACAACAGGTTCACTGAGGCTTTCTTT. Translating gives CASSLADNRFTEAFF. The chain is built from TRBV11-3 and TRBJ1-1, with D maybe TRBD1 (5 bases). Per the germline V gene, CDR1 is SGHNT and CDR2 is YENEEA. The CDR3 totals 15 residues.

This clonotype was picked up many times. This rearrangement joins TRBV4-3 to TRBJ2-2; 12 positions match TRBD2. This CDR3 comprises 17 residues. V lost 0 bases, J lost 7 bases, and 6 bases stayed unmatched. Germline V gene sequence: CDR1 LGHNA, CDR2 YSLEER. The CDR3 nucleotides are TGCGCCAGCAGCCAAGAAGGACTAGCGGGAAGAATCGGGGAGCTGTTTTTT. Its translation is CASSQEGLAGRIGELFF.

There are many counts of this clonotype. An end of the junction differs from the germline gene, which may be a read error. This chain connects TRBV11-1 to TRBJ2-7; 9 bases are a match to TRBD2. CDR3 length: 15 residues. Germline V lookup: CDR1 SGHAT, CDR2 FQDESV (reference sequence). CDR3 sequence: CASSPRQREAYERYF. CDR3 nucleotide sequence: TGTGCCAGCAGCCCCCGGCAGCGGGAGGCATACGAGCGGTACTTC.

This clonotype appeared many times. The chain combines TRBV29-1 with TRBJ1-1, with D possibly TRBD1 on 5 matching bases. The CDR3 spans 13 residues. Germline CDR1 and CDR2: SQVTM and ANQGSEA. V shed 5 bases and J shed 0 bases, with 10 bases lying between them. CDR3 nucleotide sequence: TGCAGCGTTTGTCGACAGTTGAACACTGAAGCTTTCTTT. It is translated as CSVCRQLNTEAFF.

This clonotype appeared once. For the CDR3, the DNA is TGTGCCAGCAGCCGTAGACGGATTAGCACAGATACGCAGTATTTT. This gives the protein CASSRRRISTDTQYF. This chain connects TRBV6-6 to TRBJ2-3; D unresolved. Germline lookup yields CDR1 MNHNY and CDR2 SVGAGI (reference sequence). The V and J ends lost 6 bases and 0 bases respectively, with 13 bases between them. The CDR3 runs to 15 residues.

Concerning this clonotype itself: This may be a read error: a much more frequent sequence differs by one nucleotide. The CDR3 here is CANSLGVGRTDTQYF. CDR3 coding DNA: TGTGCCAACAGCTTAGGTGTCGGTAGAACAGATACGCAGTATTTT. The rearrangement uses TRBV7-8 and TRBJ2-3, with unresolved D. Germline V gene data show CDR1 as SGHVS and CDR2 as FQNEAQ. The CDR3 runs 15 residues.

This clonotype was observed once. A much larger clone lies one base from this, so it may be a read error. V gene TRBV4-1 combines with J gene TRBJ1-5, with no clear D. Per germline, CDR1 MGHRA and CDR2 YSYEKL. This CDR3 region has 15 residues. The CDR3 protein is CTSSQEPDSNQPQHF. CDR3 nucleotides: TGCACCAGCAGCCAAGAACCGGACTCCAATCAGCCCCAGCATTTT.

Only one count was recorded for this clonotype. J is TRBJ2-5 and V is TRBV11-1; D unclear. The V end lost 3 bases, the J end lost 9 bases, and 11 bases lay between the germline ends. The germline V gene encodes CDR1 SGHAT and CDR2 FQDESV (reference sequence). This CDR3 is 12 amino acids long. The CDR3 nucleotides are TGTGCCAGCAGCTTTCTTGGCCAGGCCCAGTACTTC. It specifies CASSFLGQAQYF.

As to this clonotype: This could be a read error, since a much larger clone is one nucleotide away. The chain joins TRBV30 to TRBJ2-7, with D possibly TRBD2 on 6 matching bases. The CDR3 sequence is 14 residues long. CDR1 GTSNPN and CDR2 SVGIG come from the germline V gene (reference sequence). The ends were cut back, 4 bases at V and 6 bases at J, with 19 bases in the middle. CDR3 bases: TGTGCCTGGATCAGGGCGGGGCCCCCCTGCGAGCAGTACTTC. Residues: CAWIRAGPPCEQYF.